This TCR beta chain was captured by sequencing in a study of response to subunit inactivated influenza vaccine. TCRdb re-derived calls from the RT-PCR reads in MiXCR, one entry per CDR3 protein. The sample has about 520,000 distinct CDR3 sequences, around 7.9% seen once; the top ten hold under 15%. V trimming: 6 bases; J trimming: 5 bases; junction bases outside the gene matches: 9. Germline-derived CDR1 and CDR2 are MGHDK and SYGVNS. This CDR3 comprises 15 residues. The rearrangement uses TRBV25-1 and TRBJ2-1, with 8 positions matching TRBD2. This TCR came from a man aged 45 to 75 who received an inactivated influenza vaccine. The sample was PBMCs from blood, taken roughly 24 months after vaccination. The CDR3 is CASSVGVAGNNEQFF. CDR3 in DNA: TGTGCCAGCAGCGTTGGAGTAGCGGGGAACAATGAGCAGTTCTTC.